Each of the 30 T cell receptor beta chains below was sequenced from the same sample in a study of T cell responses to AZD1222 COVID-19 vaccine. TCRdb's copy holds only in-frame clones and misses some; the assay was immunoSEQ multiplex PCR. The sample lists more than 85,000 clones; around 90% were seen once. This specimen consisted of peripheral blood, obtained on day 0 of MenACWY control vaccination. The origin of the receptors is an adult in good health.

The V gene is TRBV15, the J gene TRBJ2-1; possibly TRBD2 for D (6 bases). Per the germline V gene, CDR1 is LNHNV and CDR2 is YYDKDF (reference sequence). This CDR3 has 15 amino acids. Trimming shortened V by 0 bases and J by 4 bases, and 10 bases separated the two germline ends. CDR3: CATSRDREPYNEQFF. CDR3 in DNA: TGTGCCACCAGCAGAGATCGGGAGCCGTACAATGAGCAGTTCTTC.

V usage is TRBV5-1 and J usage is TRBJ1-6, with a weak D call TRBD1 (5 bases). This CDR3 is 16 amino acids long. From germline, CDR1 is SGHRS and CDR2 YFSETQ. V lost 0 bases to trimming and J lost 3 bases, with 10 bases between them. CDR3 protein: CASSLESGGYNSPLHF. CDR3 nucleotide sequence: TGCGCCAGCAGCTTGGAGTCGGGGGGCTATAATTCACCCCTCCACTTT.

This clone is medium-sized in the sample. The V call is TRBV11-2, the J call TRBJ2-7; D is unresolved. V lost 0 bases and J lost 5, with 8 bases in between. Germline V gene data show CDR1 as SGHAT and CDR2 as FQNNGV. The CDR3 has 13 residues. This chain's CDR3 is CASSLDDRDEQYF. CDR3 in DNA: TGTGCCAGCAGCTTAGATGATAGGGACGAGCAGTACTTC.

About this clone: Other DNA sequences within the sample encode an identical CDR3. The CDR3 DNA reads TGTGCCTGGAGGGCCGATTCACCCCTCCACTTT. This codes for CAWRADSPLHF. The gene calls are TRBV30 and TRBJ1-6; no clear D gene. Per germline, CDR1 GTSNPN and CDR2 SVGIG (reference sequence). CDR3 length: 11 amino acids. V lost 3 bases to trimming and J lost 8 bases, with 5 bases between them.

The CDR3 region is CASSQVRENGEQFF. In DNA, the CDR3 is TGCGCCAGCAGCCAAGTCAGGGAAAACGGTGAGCAGTTCTTC. The chain recombines TRBV4-3 with TRBJ2-1; tentatively, D is TRBD1 (5 bases). The CDR3 spans 14 residues. The V and J ends lost 1 base and 9 bases respectively, with 13 bases between them. Germline V lookup: CDR1 LGHNA, CDR2 YSLEER.

CDR3 residues: CASSLSGSLSSYNEQFF. Here the CDR3 DNA reads TGTGCCAGCAGTTTATCGGGGTCTCTTTCTAGCTACAATGAGCAGTTCTTC. The chain uses TRBV27 and TRBJ2-1; the D is unclear. The CDR3 is 17 amino acids. Trimming stripped 0 bases from V and 3 bases from J, with 15 bases between. CDR1 MNHEY and CDR2 SMNVEV come from the germline V gene (reference sequence).

The chain links TRBV6-2 or TRBV6-3 to TRBJ2-7, with 10 bases identical to TRBD2. Germline V lookup: CDR1 MNHEY, CDR2 SVGEGT. With 5 bases clipped from V and 0 bases from J, the junction kept 7 bases outside the gene matches. This CDR3 has 16 amino acids. CDR3 in DNA: TGTGCCAGCAGTCCCCATTCTAGCGGGAGCTCCTACGAGCAGTACTTC. It specifies CASSPHSSGSSYEQYF.

The chain employs TRBV10-3 and TRBJ2-7, with 9 bases that match TRBD1. Germline trimming cut 7 bases from V and 2 bases from J; bases unmatched to any gene: 9. The CDR3 is 15 residues long. Germline CDR1 and CDR2: ENHRY and SYGVKD. In nucleotides, the CDR3 is TGTGCCATCACCGACACGGGACAGGGAACCTACGAGCAGTACTTC. Its translation is CAITDTGQGTYEQYF.

This clone came up once. The gene calls are TRBV18 and TRBJ2-7, with a tentative D call TRBD1 (5 bases). The germline V gene has CDR1 KGHSH and CDR2 LQKENI. CDR3 size: 15 residues. V was pared by 0 bases and J by 6 bases, with 15 bases between. Here the CDR3 DNA reads TGTGCCAGCTCACCACCCTCAGCTGGGGCGTTCGAGCAGTACTTC. The encoded protein is CASSPPSAGAFEQYF.

The rearrangement uses TRBV7-3 and TRBJ1-1, with D tentatively TRBD1 (5 bases). Germline assignment: CDR1 SGHTA and CDR2 FQGTGA. V gave up 6 bases and J gave up 4 bases, with 15 bases separating them. The CDR3 is 14 residues long. The CDR3 sequence: CASSARGLGTEAFF. The CDR3 DNA follows: TGTGCCAGCAGTGCTAGGGGTTTGGGCACTGAAGCTTTCTTT.

The table lists this clone with a few counts. The chain carries TRBV6-4 and TRBJ2-1; 8 positions agree with TRBD1. The germline gives CDR1 MRHNA, CDR2 SNTAGT. The CDR3 spans 15 residues. The V gene end was trimmed by 7 bases and the J gene end by 4 bases; junction bases not matched to a gene: 9. The CDR3 bases are TGTGCCAGCATTACCGGGACAGGATTTTACAATGAGCAGTTCTTC. This gives the protein CASITGTGFYNEQFF.

V usage is TRBV5-1 and J usage is TRBJ2-3; 9 nucleotides line up with TRBD1. The CDR3 length is 16 residues. The J segment lost 0 bases and the V segment lost 4 bases, leaving 6 bases of the junction unmatched. Germline assignment: CDR1 SGHRS and CDR2 YFSETQ. CDR3 nucleotides: TGCGCCAGCAGCCAAGGGACAGGGACAAGCACAGATACGCAGTATTTT. It translates to CASSQGTGTSTDTQYF.

The gene calls are TRBV27 and TRBJ2-7; 11 nucleotides agree with TRBD2. The CDR3 is 15 amino acids. The V segment lost 5 bases and the J segment 2 bases; nucleotides outside the gene matches: 5. Germline V CDR1 and CDR2: MNHEY, SMNVEV (reference sequence). The CDR3 nucleotides are TGTGCCAGCAGTGGACAGGGACTAGCGGCCTACGAGCAGTACTTC. Translated, it gives CASSGQGLAAYEQYF.

The chain carries TRBV5-1 and TRBJ2-7; 7 nucleotides line up with TRBD2. CDR3 length: 15 residues. With 4 bases clipped from V and 0 bases from J, the junction kept 7 bases outside the gene matches. Germline CDR1 SGHRS, CDR2 YFSETQ. This CDR3 is CASSPRGVSSYEQYF. CDR3 sequence (DNA): TGCGCCAGCAGCCCCCGGGGGGTCAGCTCCTACGAGCAGTACTTC.

The chain couples TRBV19 to TRBJ1-1, with a possible D match to TRBD1 (5 bases). Germline V gene sequence: CDR1 LNHDA, CDR2 SQIVND (reference sequence). This CDR3 comprises 13 residues. Between the trimmed V and J ends, which lost 5 bases and 11 bases, there was a span of 18 bases. CDR3 loop: CASSPGRGDGAFF. CDR3 nucleotide sequence: TGTGCCAGTAGTCCTGGTCGGGGCGATGGGGCTTTCTTT. Using reference TRBV19 and TRBJ1-1 for the parts outside the CDR3, the full variable domain is DGGITQSPKYLFRKEGQNVTLSCEQNLNHDAMYWYRQDPGQGLRLIYYSQIVNDFQKGDIAEGYSVSREKKESFPLTVTSAQKNPTAFYLCASSPGRGDGAFFGQGTRLTVV.

The chain is built from TRBV6-2 or TRBV6-3 and TRBJ2-7; D perhaps matches TRBD1 (5 bases). Germline loops: CDR1 MNHEY, CDR2 SVGEGT. The CDR3 contains 14 residues. V was shortened by 2 bases and J by 3 bases, with 11 bases between the two germline ends. The CDR3 nucleotides read TGTGCCAGCAGTTACCTCCCAGGGTACTACGAGCAGTACTTC. Translated: CASSYLPGYYEQYF.

This chain joins TRBV3-1 (or the pseudogene TRBV3-2) and TRBJ1-6; the D gene is possibly TRBD1 (5 bases). This CDR3 is built from 16 residues. V shed 4 bases and J shed 10 bases, with 20 bases lying between them. Germline values: CDR1 LGHDT, CDR2 YNNKEL (reference sequence). The CDR3 loop reads CASSRRRDSTGSPLHF. In nucleotides, the CDR3 is TGTGCCAGCAGCCGACGCAGGGACTCAACGGGGTCACCCCTCCACTTT.

The J gene is TRBJ1-1, the V gene TRBV3-1 (or the pseudogene TRBV3-2), with a tentative D call TRBD1 (6 bases). Germline CDR1 is LGHDT and CDR2 is YNNKEL (reference sequence). Trimming left V 4 bases short and J 1 base short, with 10 bases between. CDR3 length: 14 residues. The CDR3 loop is CASSPQGRNTEAFF. The CDR3 coding sequence is TGTGCCAGCAGCCCGCAGGGGAGGAACACTGAAGCTTTCTTT.

The J gene is TRBJ1-6, the V gene TRBV25-1; D gene ambiguous. The germline V gene has CDR1 MGHDK and CDR2 SYGVNS. V was trimmed by 6 bases and J by 10 bases, leaving 13 bases between them. The CDR3 totals 13 residues. CDR3 DNA: TGTGCCAGCAGGGCCGTTACCAGCTCACCCCTCCACTTT. As protein: CASRAVTSSPLHF.

This chain uses TRBV11-2 with TRBJ2-1; perhaps D is TRBD1 or TRBD2 (5 bases each). Trimming left V 0 bases short and J 9 bases short, with 12 bases between. The CDR3 is 14 amino acids. CDR1 SGHAT and CDR2 FQNNGV come from the germline V gene. This CDR3 is CASSLEFSGGEQFF. Written as DNA, the CDR3 is TGTGCCAGCAGCTTAGAGTTTAGTGGGGGTGAGCAGTTCTTC.

V and J are TRBV28 and TRBJ1-5; the D gene is possibly TRBD1 (5 bases). Trimming shortened V by 8 bases and J by 6 bases, and 17 bases separated the two germline ends. CDR1 is MDHEN, CDR2 SYDVKM, per germline. This CDR3 has 14 amino acids. The CDR3 coding sequence is TGTGCCAGCTCGGGGGACCTTAACCGTCAGCCCCAGCATTTT. Protein: CASSGDLNRQPQHF. Full variable domain (missing parts from reference TRBV28 and TRBJ1-5): DVKVTQSSRYLVKRTGEKVFLECVQDMDHENMFWYRQDPGLGLRLIYFSYDVKMKEKGDIPEGYSVSREKKERFSLILESASTNQTSMYLCASSGDLNRQPQHFGDGTRLSIL.

The chain couples TRBV7-9 to TRBJ2-7; D gene ambiguous. This CDR3 is 15 amino acids long. Between the trimmed V and J ends, which lost 1 base and 3 bases, there was a span of 13 bases. CDR1 is SEHNR, CDR2 FQNEAQ, per germline (reference sequence). Written as DNA, the CDR3 is TGTGCCAGCAGCTTAGTGGTAGAGGCTATCTACGAGCAGTACTTC. Encoded protein: CASSLVVEAIYEQYF. Together with reference TRBV7-9 and TRBJ2-7, the CDR3 gives the full variable domain: DTGVSQNPRHKITKRGQNVTFRCDPISEHNRLYWYRQTLGQGPEFLTYFQNEAQLEKSRLLSDRFSAERPKGSFSTLEIQRTEQGDSAMYLCASSLVVEAIYEQYFGPGTRLTVT.

The V and J genes are TRBV3-1 (or the pseudogene TRBV3-2) and TRBJ2-7; the match to TRBD1 covers 7 bases. The CDR3 spans 15 residues. Germline V CDR1 and CDR2: LGHDT, YNNKEL (reference sequence). J lost 2 bases, V lost 5 bases, and 9 bases had no gene match. CDR3 in DNA: TGTGCCAGCAGCGCCCGACAGGGCGCACCCTACGAGCAGTACTTC. This gives the protein CASSARQGAPYEQYF.

The V and J genes are TRBV28 and TRBJ2-7; D is possibly TRBD1 or TRBD2 (5 bases each). The germline V and J ends were trimmed by 6 bases and 0 bases, with 15 bases remaining between them. CDR1 and CDR2 from the germline V gene are MDHEN and SYDVKM. The CDR3 loop spans 15 amino acids. Here the CDR3 reads CASRLQWDRSYEQYF. CDR3 nucleotides: TGTGCCAGCAGGCTTCAGTGGGACCGCTCCTACGAGCAGTACTTC.

This clone was seen only a few times. The V gene is TRBV11-2, the J gene TRBJ1-1; D gene uncertain. CDR3 length: 14 residues. In germline, CDR1 is SGHAT, CDR2 FQNNGV. V was clipped by 2 bases and J by 1 base, with 8 bases between them. Here the CDR3 DNA reads TGTGCCAGCAGCTTAATCCGTCAGAACACTGAAGCTTTCTTT. Translating gives CASSLIRQNTEAFF.

This clone was detected only a few times. This chain links TRBV10-3 with TRBJ2-3; TRBD1 matches at 8 bases. The CDR3 runs to 15 residues. CDR1 and CDR2 (germline): ENHRY, SYGVKD. Trimming removed 7 bases from V and 5 bases from J; junction bases left unmatched: 11. The CDR3 reads CAINTGQGGGDTQYF. The DNA of the CDR3 is TGTGCCATCAATACCGGACAGGGTGGTGGAGATACGCAGTATTTT.

The V gene is TRBV28, the J gene TRBJ1-6; a weak D match, TRBD1 (5 bases). The CDR3 has 11 amino acids. The germline gives CDR1 MDHEN, CDR2 SYDVKM. V was clipped by 8 bases and J by 9 bases, with 8 bases between them. For the CDR3, the DNA is TGTGCCAGCCGGGGCCCTTCACCCCTCCACTTT. It encodes CASRGPSPLHF.

The J gene is TRBJ2-5, the V gene TRBV10-3, with 7 nucleotides matching TRBD1. The V and J ends lost 3 bases and 0 bases, in that order; junction bases with no gene match: 4. The germline gives CDR1 ENHRY, CDR2 SYGVKD. This CDR3 has 15 residues. The CDR3 DNA reads as TGTGCCATCAGTGAAGGGGGCTCGTACCAAGAGACCCAGTACTTC. Translating gives CAISEGGSYQETQYF.

In DNA form, the CDR3 reads TGTGCCAGCAGTAACACAGGGGGCTACGAGCAGTACTTC. Its protein is CASSNTGGYEQYF. The J gene is TRBJ2-7, the V gene TRBV6-5; 8 bases agree with TRBD1. This CDR3 is 13 amino acids long. Unmatched junction bases numbered 3, after V lost 5 bases and J lost 3 bases. CDR1 MNHEY and CDR2 SVGAGI come from the germline V gene.

The chain employs TRBV12-3 or TRBV12-4 and TRBJ1-1; tentatively, D is TRBD1 (5 bases). CDR3 length: 12 amino acids. Between the trimmed V and J ends, which lost 6 bases and 4 bases, there was a span of 9 bases. CDR3 DNA sequence: TGTGCCAGCAGGCCCGGGGGCACTGAAGCTTTCTTT. Encoded protein: CASRPGGTEAFF.